This T cell receptor delta chain was sequenced in a study of γδ T cells in repeated Plasmodium falciparum infection. About the study: The natural-infection arm compared Malian children under seasonal malaria with matched Australian children.

Flow sorting of PBMC yielded separate Vgamma9/Vdelta2+ and Vdelta2-negative gammadelta T cell populations for bulk repertoire analysis. This clone has a count of ten or more. What it binds is not known. The CDR3 runs 18 residues. The V segment lost 3 bases and the J segment 0 bases; nucleotides outside the gene matches: 2. Per the germline V gene, CDR1 is GEAIGNYY and CDR2 is EKD. TCRdb redid clone calling on the multiplex PCR reads using CATT. This table has 90,000 or so delta-chain clones, more than 0.85% appearing once. Study-wide findings and caveats: Donors in Mali lived in a small rural village, largely one ethnic group.

The chain links TRDV2 to TRDJ3; 12 nucleotides agree with TRDD3. The receptor's source is a pool of human donors (malaria-infected and uninfected, not separated). The sample consisted of gamma-delta T cells from blood. Here the CDR3 reads CACDALGDTSWDTRQMFF. CDR3 in DNA: TGTGCCTGTGACGCACTGGGGGATACCTCCTGGGACACCCGACAGATGTTTTTC.